These T cell receptor beta chains were read from a single sample in a study of blood T cell repertoires in COVID-19. Assay used: immunoSEQ multiplex PCR; TCRdb lists only in-frame clones, some missing. The table includes fewer than 400,000 clones, under 90% detected once. What was sequenced was peripheral blood. These receptors came from a young woman with COVID-19, enrolled during active disease. Each CDR3 is given with its conserved first and last residue. D genes are given only for firm matches. Part of the rows lack a size; the others show once, few, many or a class for expanded clones.

CDR3 protein,CDR3 DNA,CDR3 length,V gene,clone size,D gene,J gene
CATSQGSGYEQYF,TGTGCCACCAGTCAGGGCTCGGGCTACGAGCAGTACTTC,13,TRBV15,.,.,TRBJ2-7
CASSQGGKANEKLFF,TGCGCCAGCAGCCAAGGAGGCAAGGCTAATGAAAAACTGTTTTTT,15,TRBV4-3,.,.,TRBJ1-4
CASSQGVGGRGYTF,TGTGCCAGCAGCCAAGGGGTCGGGGGACGTGGCTACACCTTC,14,TRBV14,.,.,TRBJ1-2
CASSQEQGLNTEAFF,TGTGCCAGCAGCCAAGAGCAGGGTTTAAACACTGAAGCTTTCTTT,15,TRBV4-2,.,.,TRBJ1-1
CASSFDRVTTGELFF,TGTGCCAGCAGCTTCGACAGGGTGACCACCGGGGAGCTGTTTTTT,15,TRBV14,.,TRBD1,TRBJ2-2
CASSFYSSYNSPLHF,TGTGCCAGCAGTTTCTACAGCTCCTATAATTCACCCCTCCACTTT,15,TRBV28,.,.,TRBJ1-6
CASSFSGTGVYEQYF,TGTGCCAGCAGTTTTTCAGGGACAGGGGTTTACGAGCAGTACTTC,15,TRBV11-3,.,TRBD1,TRBJ2-7
CASSPDQVPGGYTF,TGTGCCAGCAGCCCAGACCAAGTTCCGGGAGGCTACACCTTC,14,TRBV4-2,once,.,TRBJ1-2
CSVGQGPNQPQHF,TGCAGCGTTGGACAGGGGCCAAATCAGCCCCAGCATTTT,13,TRBV29-1,.,TRBD1,TRBJ1-5
CASSFSGDTQYF,TGTGCCAGCAGCTTCTCGGGAGATACGCAGTATTTT,12,TRBV12-3/TRBV12-4,.,.,TRBJ2-3
CASSWAQGMGQYF,TGTGCCAGCAGCTGGGCACAGGGCATGGGCCAGTACTTC,13,TRBV12-3/TRBV12-4,.,.,TRBJ2-5
CASSEGQGAWGYTF,TGTGCCAGCAGTGAGGGACAGGGGGCGTGGGGCTACACCTTC,14,TRBV6-1,.,TRBD1,TRBJ1-2
CASSNRGNYGYTF,TGTGCCAGCTCAAACAGGGGAAACTATGGCTACACCTTC,13,TRBV18,.,TRBD1,TRBJ1-2
CASSITGGFGPNYGYTF,TGTGCCAGCAGCATAACAGGGGGCTTTGGCCCTAACTATGGCTACACCTTC,17,TRBV5-5,.,TRBD1,TRBJ1-2
CASSQVSVNTEAFF,TGCGCCAGCAGCCAAGTGTCGGTGAACACTGAAGCTTTCTTT,14,TRBV4-1,few,.,TRBJ1-1
CASSLASQGLGETQYF,TGTGCCAGTAGCTTGGCCTCGCAGGGCCTGGGGGAGACCCAGTACTTC,16,TRBV5-5,.,.,TRBJ2-5
CASSLGDCSLSYGYTF,TGCGCCAGCAGTCTCGGGGACTGCAGTTTGTCTTATGGCTACACCTTC,16,TRBV23-1,.,.,TRBJ1-2
CASSLGAGREQYF,TGCGCCAGCAGCTTGGGGGCGGGGAGGGAGCAGTACTTC,13,TRBV5-1,.,.,TRBJ2-7
CASSLGGAPDTQYF,TGTGCCAGCAGTCTCGGGGGGGCCCCAGATACGCAGTATTTT,14,TRBV9,.,TRBD2,TRBJ2-3
CASYLLDFNQETQYF,TGTGCCAGCTACTTGTTGGACTTTAACCAAGAGACCCAGTACTTC,15,TRBV7-9,.,.,TRBJ2-5
CASSQGGQGDWDSPLHF,TGTGCCAGCAGCCAAGGTGGTCAGGGGGATTGGGATTCACCCCTCCACTTT,17,TRBV3-1/TRBV3-2,.,TRBD1,TRBJ1-6
CASSYSVGAGNTIYF,TGTGCCAGCAGTTACTCAGTGGGGGCCGGAAACACCATATATTTT,15,TRBV6-5,.,.,TRBJ1-3
CASSYSITVGNTEAFF,TGTGCCAGCAGTTACTCGATAACAGTGGGGAACACTGAAGCTTTCTTT,16,TRBV6-6,.,.,TRBJ1-1
CASSPGTSGSQETQYF,TGTGCCAGCAGTCCCGGGACTAGCGGGAGTCAAGAGACCCAGTACTTC,16,TRBV2,.,TRBD2,TRBJ2-5